The clone carrying this T cell receptor beta chain was found a few times. Its antigen is undetermined. This entry comes from a study of cytomegalovirus exposure and HLA in healthy donors. Study summary: Membership in the Caucasian-associated ancestry cluster was found for around 85% of 300 to 400 genotyped donors. Study results and limitations: Several top significant clusters appeared, in a later analysis, to be linked to common viral pathogens. Some V segments, including TRBV6-2 and TRBV6-3, were excluded as indistinguishable. Earlier analysis looked at TCR beta V segments, and most were productive about 87% or about 30% of the time.

CDR1 LGHNA and CDR2 YNFKEQ come from the germline V gene. The V end lost 3 bases, the J end lost 6 bases, and 12 bases lay between the germline ends. The CDR3 has 14 amino acids. Primers included in the PCR were 60 Vbeta and 13 Jbeta primers. Clones were sequenced by immunoSEQ multiplex PCR, and TCRdb holds only the in-frame ones, with some missing. The sample has about 210,000 clones, around 76% seen once. Source material: PBMCs. The V and J genes are TRBV4-2 and TRBJ1-5; D perhaps matches TRBD1 (5 bases). This receptor was identified in a man aged 40-49 years in good health and CMV-seropositive. Here the CDR3 DNA reads TGTGCCAGCAGCCAGGCCCTAGGGGTTCAGCCCCAGCATTTT. Translation gives CASSQALGVQPQHF.